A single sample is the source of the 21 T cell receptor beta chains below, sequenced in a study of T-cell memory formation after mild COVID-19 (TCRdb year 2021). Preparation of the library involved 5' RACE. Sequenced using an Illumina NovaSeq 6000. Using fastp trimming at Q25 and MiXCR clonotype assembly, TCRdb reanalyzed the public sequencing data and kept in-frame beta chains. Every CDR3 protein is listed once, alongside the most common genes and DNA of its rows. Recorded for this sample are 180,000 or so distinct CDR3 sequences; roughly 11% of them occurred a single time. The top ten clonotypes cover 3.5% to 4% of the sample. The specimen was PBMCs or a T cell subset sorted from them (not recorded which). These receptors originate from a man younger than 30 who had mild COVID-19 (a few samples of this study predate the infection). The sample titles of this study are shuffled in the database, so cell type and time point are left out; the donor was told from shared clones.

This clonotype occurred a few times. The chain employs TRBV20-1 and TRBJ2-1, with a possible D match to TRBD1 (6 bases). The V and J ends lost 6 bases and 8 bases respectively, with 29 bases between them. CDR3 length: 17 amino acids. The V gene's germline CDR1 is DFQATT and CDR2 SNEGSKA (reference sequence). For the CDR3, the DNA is TGCAGTGCCCCCTCCCCCTCAGGGGCTCATTCGCGGGATGAGCAGTTCTTC. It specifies CSAPSPSGAHSRDEQFF.

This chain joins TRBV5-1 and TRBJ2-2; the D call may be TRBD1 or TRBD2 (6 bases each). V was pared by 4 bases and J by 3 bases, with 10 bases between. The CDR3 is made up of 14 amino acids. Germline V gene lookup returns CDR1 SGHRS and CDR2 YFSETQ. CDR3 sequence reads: CASSGGQHTGELFF. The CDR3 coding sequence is TGCGCCAGCAGCGGGGGGCAGCACACCGGGGAGCTGTTTTTT.

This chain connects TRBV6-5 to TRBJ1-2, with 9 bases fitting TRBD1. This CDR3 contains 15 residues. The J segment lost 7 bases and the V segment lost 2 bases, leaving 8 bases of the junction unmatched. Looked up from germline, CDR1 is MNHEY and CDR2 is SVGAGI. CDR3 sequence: CASSYGAQGAIGYTF. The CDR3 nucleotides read TGTGCCAGCAGTTACGGAGCACAGGGGGCAATTGGCTACACCTTC.

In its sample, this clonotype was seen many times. The CDR3 loop is CASSLGDAYEQYV. In DNA, the CDR3 is TGCGCCAGCAGCTTGGGAGACGCCTACGAGCAGTACGTC. The V gene is TRBV5-1, the J gene TRBJ2-7; D unclear. Germline V lookup: CDR1 SGHRS, CDR2 YFSETQ. This CDR3 has 13 amino acids. The V and J ends lost 0 bases and 2 bases respectively, with 6 bases between them.

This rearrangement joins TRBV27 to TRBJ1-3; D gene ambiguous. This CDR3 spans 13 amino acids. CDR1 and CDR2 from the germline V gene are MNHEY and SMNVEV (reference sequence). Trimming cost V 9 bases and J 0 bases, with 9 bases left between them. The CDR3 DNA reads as TGTGCCAGTGCGATGCACTCTGGAAACACCATATATTTT. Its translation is CASAMHSGNTIYF.

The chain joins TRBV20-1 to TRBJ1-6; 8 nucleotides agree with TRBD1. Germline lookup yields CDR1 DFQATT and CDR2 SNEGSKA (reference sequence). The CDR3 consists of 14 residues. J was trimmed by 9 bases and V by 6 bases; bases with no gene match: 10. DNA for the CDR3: TGCAGTGCGCCGTCGACAGGGGTTGTTTCACCCCTCCACTTT. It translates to CSAPSTGVVSPLHF.

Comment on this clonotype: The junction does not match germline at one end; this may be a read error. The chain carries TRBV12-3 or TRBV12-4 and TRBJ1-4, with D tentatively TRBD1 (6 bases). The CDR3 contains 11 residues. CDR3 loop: CASSLEGTPTF. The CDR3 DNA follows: TGTGCCAGCAGTCTAGAGGGGACACCCACTTTT.

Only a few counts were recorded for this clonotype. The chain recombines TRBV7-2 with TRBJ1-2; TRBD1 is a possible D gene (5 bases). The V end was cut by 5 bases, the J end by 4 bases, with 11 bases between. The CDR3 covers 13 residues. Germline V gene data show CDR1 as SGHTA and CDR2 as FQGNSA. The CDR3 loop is CASSPGEGYGYTF. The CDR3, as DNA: TGTGCCAGCAGCCCGGGGGAGGGCTATGGCTACACCTTC. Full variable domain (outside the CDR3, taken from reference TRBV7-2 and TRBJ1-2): GAGVSQSPSNKVTEKGKDVELRCDPISGHTALYWYRQSLGQGLEFLIYFQGNSAPDKSGLPSDRFSAERTGGSVSTLTIQRTQQEDSAVYLCASSPGEGYGYTFGSGTRLTVV.

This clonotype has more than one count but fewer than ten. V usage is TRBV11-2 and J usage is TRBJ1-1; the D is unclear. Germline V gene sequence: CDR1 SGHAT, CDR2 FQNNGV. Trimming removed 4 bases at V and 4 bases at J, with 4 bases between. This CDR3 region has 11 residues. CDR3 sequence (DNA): TGTGCCAGCAGCTCCCCCACTGAAGCTTTCTTT. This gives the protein CASSSPTEAFF.

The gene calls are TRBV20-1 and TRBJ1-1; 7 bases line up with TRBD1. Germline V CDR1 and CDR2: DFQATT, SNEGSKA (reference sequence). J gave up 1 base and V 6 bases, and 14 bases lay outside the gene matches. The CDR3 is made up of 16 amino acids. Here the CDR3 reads CSATPGQREPNTEAFF. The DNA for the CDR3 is TGCAGTGCAACGCCGGGACAGAGGGAACCGAACACTGAAGCTTTCTTT.

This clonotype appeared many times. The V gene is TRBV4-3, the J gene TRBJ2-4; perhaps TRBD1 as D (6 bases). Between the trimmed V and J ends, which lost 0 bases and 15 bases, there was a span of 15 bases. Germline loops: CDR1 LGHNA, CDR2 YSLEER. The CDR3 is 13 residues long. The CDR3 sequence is CASSQDLMRQAYF. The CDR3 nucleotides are TGCGCCAGCAGCCAAGATCTTATGCGACAGGCGTACTTC.

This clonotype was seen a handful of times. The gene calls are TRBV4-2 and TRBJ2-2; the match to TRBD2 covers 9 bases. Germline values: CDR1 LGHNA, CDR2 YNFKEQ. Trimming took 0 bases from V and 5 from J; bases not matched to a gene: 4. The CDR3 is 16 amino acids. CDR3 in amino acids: CASSQDLAGGTGELFF. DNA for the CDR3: TGTGCCAGCAGCCAAGATCTCGCGGGGGGGACCGGGGAGCTGTTTTTT.

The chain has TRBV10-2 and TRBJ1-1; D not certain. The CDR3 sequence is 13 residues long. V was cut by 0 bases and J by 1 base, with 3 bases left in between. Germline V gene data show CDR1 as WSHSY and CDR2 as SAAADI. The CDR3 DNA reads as TGCGCCAGCAGTGAGTCCCAGAACACTGAAGCTTTCTTT. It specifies CASSESQNTEAFF.

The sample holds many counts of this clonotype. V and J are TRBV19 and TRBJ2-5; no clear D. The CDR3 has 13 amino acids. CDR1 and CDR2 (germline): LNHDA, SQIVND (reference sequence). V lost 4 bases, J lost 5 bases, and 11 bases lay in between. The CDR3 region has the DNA TGTGCCAGTAGTACCCAGCCTCGGGAGACCCAGTACTTC. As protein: CASSTQPRETQYF.

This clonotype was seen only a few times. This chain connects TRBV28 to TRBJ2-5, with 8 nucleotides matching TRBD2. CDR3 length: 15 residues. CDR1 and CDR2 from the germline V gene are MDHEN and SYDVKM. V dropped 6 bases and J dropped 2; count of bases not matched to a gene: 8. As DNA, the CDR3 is TGTGCCAGCAGCCTCCGGGGGGGCATTCAAGAGACCCAGTACTTC. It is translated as CASSLRGGIQETQYF.

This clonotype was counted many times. CDR3 sequence: CASSLHPPRGLEQYF. CDR3 DNA sequence: TGTGCCAGCAGCTTACACCCCCCTAGGGGGCTCGAGCAGTACTTC. The chain carries TRBV7-9 and TRBJ2-7; TRBD1 matches at 7 bases. With V trimmed by 2 bases and J by 6 bases, 10 bases remained unmatched. Germline V gives CDR1 SEHNR, CDR2 FQNEAQ (reference sequence). The CDR3 runs 15 residues.

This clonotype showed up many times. CDR3 DNA: TGCGCCAGCCGACCCGGCCCTACGAACACTGAAGCTTTCTTT. Its translation: CASRPGPTNTEAFF. The chain links TRBV5-1 to TRBJ1-1; D not certain. The CDR3 covers 14 residues. V was trimmed by 7 bases and J by 1 base, leaving 14 bases between them. Germline-derived CDR1 and CDR2 are SGHRS and YFSETQ.

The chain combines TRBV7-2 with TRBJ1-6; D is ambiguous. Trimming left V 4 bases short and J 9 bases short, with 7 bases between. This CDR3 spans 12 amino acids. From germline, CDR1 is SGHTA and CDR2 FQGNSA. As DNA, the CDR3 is TGTGCCAGCAGCTCTATGGGTTCACCCCTCCACTTT. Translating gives CASSSMGSPLHF.

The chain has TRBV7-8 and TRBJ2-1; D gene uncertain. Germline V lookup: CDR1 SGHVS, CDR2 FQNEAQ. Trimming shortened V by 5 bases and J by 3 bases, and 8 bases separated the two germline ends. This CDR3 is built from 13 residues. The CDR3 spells CASSGPGYNEQFF. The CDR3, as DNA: TGTGCCAGCAGCGGCCCGGGCTACAATGAGCAGTTCTTC. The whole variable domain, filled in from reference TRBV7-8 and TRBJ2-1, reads GAGVSQSPRYKVAKRGQDVALRCDPISGHVSLFWYQQALGQGPEFLTYFQNEAQLDKSGLPSDRFFAERPEGSVSTLKIQRTQQEDSAVYLCASSGPGYNEQFFGPGTRLTVL.

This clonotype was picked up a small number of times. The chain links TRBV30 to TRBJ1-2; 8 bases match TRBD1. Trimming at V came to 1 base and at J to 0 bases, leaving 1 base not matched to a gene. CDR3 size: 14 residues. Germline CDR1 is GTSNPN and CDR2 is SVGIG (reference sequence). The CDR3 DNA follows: TGTGCCTGGAGTGAGACAGGGGCTAACTATGGCTACACCTTC. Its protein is CAWSETGANYGYTF.

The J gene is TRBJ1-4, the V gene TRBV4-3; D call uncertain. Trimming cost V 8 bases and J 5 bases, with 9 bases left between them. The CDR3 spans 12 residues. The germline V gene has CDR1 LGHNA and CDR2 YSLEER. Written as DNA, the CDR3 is TGCGCCAGCGGAGGGATGAATGAAAAACTGTTTTTT. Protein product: CASGGMNEKLFF.